Sequencing of this T cell receptor (beta chain) was carried out in a study of blood T cell repertoires in COVID-19. Study overall: Collection of acute and convalescent COVID-19 samples took place in the United States, Italy and Spain.

The ends were cut back, 4 bases at V and 4 bases at J, with 10 bases in the middle. CDR1 and CDR2 (germline): SQVTM, ANQGSEA. The CDR3 loop spans 12 amino acids. Only in-frame clones appear in the TCRdb table, and some are missing; sequencing was by immunoSEQ multiplex PCR. Here the sample spans 160,000 or so clones, about 85% being singletons. The source is a woman between 50 and 59 years old with COVID-19, enrolled during active disease. The rearrangement uses TRBV29-1 and TRBJ1-2; D is perhaps TRBD1 (5 bases). Sequencing used peripheral blood. The CDR3 here is CSVVWGGYGYTF. DNA of the CDR3: TGCAGCGTTGTCTGGGGGGGCTATGGCTACACCTTC. Complete variable domain (other parts from reference TRBV29-1 and TRBJ1-2): SAVISQKPSRDICQRGTSLTIQCQVDSQVTMMFWYRQQPGQSLTLIATANQGSEATYESGFVIDKFPISRPNLTFSTLTVSNMSPEDSSIYLCSVVWGGYGYTFGSGTRLTVV.